Included here is one TCR beta chain sequence, with context. The data belong to a study of T cell responses to AZD1222 COVID-19 vaccine. V lost 2 bases to trimming and J lost 1 base; unmatched junction nucleotides: 9. CDR3 size: 18 residues. The germline CDR1 and CDR2 sequences are SGHDN and FVKESK. The assay was immunoSEQ multiplex PCR, and TCRdb's table has in-frame clones only and misses some. Among 130,000 or so clones listed, about 86% were seen once. The chain has TRBV14 and TRBJ2-3; 10 bases are a match to TRBD2. Here the sequenced sample was peripheral blood, taken on day 0 of AZD1222 vaccination. This receptor was identified in an adult in good health. DNA for the CDR3: TGTGCCAGCAGCCAAAGAGCGGGGGGGCCGATGGGCACAGATACGCAGTATTTT. It yields the protein CASSQRAGGPMGTDTQYF.